This T cell receptor (beta chain) was identified during a study of T cell responses to AZD1222 COVID-19 vaccine. Points on this clone: Its cognate antigen is unknown.

With 5 bases removed from V and 4 bases from J, the gap between germline ends came to 17 bases. Germline lookup yields CDR1 SGHTA and CDR2 FQGNSA. There are 15 residues in the CDR3. The repertoire was sequenced with immunoSEQ multiplex PCR; TCRdb's copy has only in-frame clones and lacks some. The sample lists 150,000 to 200,000 clones; around 89% were seen once. Overall study findings and caveats: Clonal diversity may have been underestimated in mostly white British donors.

The sample here was peripheral blood, taken 28 days after the second dose of the MenACWY control vaccine. This rearrangement joins TRBV7-2 to TRBJ1-2; a possible D gene is TRBD1 (6 bases). The clonotype originates from an adult who received the MenACWY meningococcal vaccine as a control. DNA for the CDR3: TGTGCCAGCAGCCCGTCGGGGGGGGCAGGCTATGGCTACACCTTC. The encoded protein is CASSPSGGAGYGYTF.